This T cell receptor beta chain was recorded in a study of blood T cell repertoires in COVID-19. On the study more broadly: Acute-phase and convalescent COVID-19 samples originated in the United States, Italy and Spain. Sources were T cells, B-cell-depleted T cells, or PBMCs; the material itself was cDNA or gDNA.

In the original analysis: Scientists estimated how many nucleated cells there were by amplifying reference gene primers. Clones were sequenced by immunoSEQ multiplex PCR, and TCRdb holds only the in-frame ones, with some missing. For V, J and clone size, that table is used; D and trimming come from the DNA. The sample lists a few hundred thousand clones; about 90% were seen once. Germline CDR1 and CDR2: MNHEY and SVGAGI. CDR3 length: 13 amino acids. V dropped 2 bases and J dropped 6 bases, with 10 bases sitting between them. This receptor was obtained from a man aged 18 to 30 who had recovered from COVID-19. Sequenced material: peripheral blood. This rearrangement joins TRBV6-5 to TRBJ1-1, with D perhaps matching TRBD1 (5 bases). The CDR3 reads CASSYTQGSEAFF. CDR3 bases: TGTGCCAGCAGTTACACCCAGGGCTCTGAAGCTTTCTTT.